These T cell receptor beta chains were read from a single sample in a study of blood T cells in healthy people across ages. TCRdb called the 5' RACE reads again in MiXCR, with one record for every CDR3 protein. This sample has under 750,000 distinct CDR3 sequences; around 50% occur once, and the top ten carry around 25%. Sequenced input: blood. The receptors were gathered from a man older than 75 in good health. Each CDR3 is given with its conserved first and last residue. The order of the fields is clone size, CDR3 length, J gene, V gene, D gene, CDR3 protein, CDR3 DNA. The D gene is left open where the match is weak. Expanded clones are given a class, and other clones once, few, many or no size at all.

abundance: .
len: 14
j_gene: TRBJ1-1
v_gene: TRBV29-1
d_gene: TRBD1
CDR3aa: CSVVGTGRHTEAFF
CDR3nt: TGCAGCGTTGTGGGGACAGGGAGGCACACTGAAGCTTTCTTT

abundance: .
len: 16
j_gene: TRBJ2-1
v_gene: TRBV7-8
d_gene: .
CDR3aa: CASSLGVGGSYNEQFF
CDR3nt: TGTGCCAGCAGCTTAGGGGTGGGGGGCTCCTACAATGAGCAGTTCTTC

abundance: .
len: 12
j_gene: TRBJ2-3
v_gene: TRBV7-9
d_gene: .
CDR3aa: CASSLPLNTQYF
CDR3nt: TGTGCCAGCAGCCTCCCCCTCAATACGCAGTATTTT

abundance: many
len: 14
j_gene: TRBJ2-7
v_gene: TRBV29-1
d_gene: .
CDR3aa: CSVAQGLPSYEQYF
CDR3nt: TGCAGCGTTGCGCAGGGGCTCCCTTCCTACGAGCAGTACTTC

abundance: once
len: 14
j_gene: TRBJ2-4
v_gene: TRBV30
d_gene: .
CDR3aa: CAWNPGTGEDIQYF
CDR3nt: TGTGCCTGGAACCCGGGGACGGGGGAGGACATTCAGTACTTC

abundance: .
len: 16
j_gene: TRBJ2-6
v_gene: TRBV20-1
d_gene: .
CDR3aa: CSARDRPVSGANVLTF
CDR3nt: TGCAGTGCTAGAGACAGGCCTGTCTCTGGGGCCAACGTCCTGACTTTC

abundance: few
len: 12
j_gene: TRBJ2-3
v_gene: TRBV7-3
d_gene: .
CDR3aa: CASSLRGDPQYF
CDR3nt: TGTGCTAGCAGCTTACGAGGGGACCCGCAGTATTTT

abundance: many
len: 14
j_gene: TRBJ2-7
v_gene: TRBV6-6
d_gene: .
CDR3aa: CASSYHRVSYEQYF
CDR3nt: TGTGCCAGCAGTTACCACAGGGTCTCCTACGAGCAGTACTTC

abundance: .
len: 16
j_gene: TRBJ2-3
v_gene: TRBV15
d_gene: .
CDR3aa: CVTSRDPPSSTDTQYF
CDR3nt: TGTGTCACCAGCAGAGATCCCCCAAGTAGCACAGATACGCAGTATTTT

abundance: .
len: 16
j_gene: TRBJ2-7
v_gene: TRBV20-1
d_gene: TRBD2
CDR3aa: CSASGLAGVGAGEQYF
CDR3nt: TGCAGTGCTAGTGGACTAGCGGGAGTTGGGGCGGGCGAGCAGTACTTC

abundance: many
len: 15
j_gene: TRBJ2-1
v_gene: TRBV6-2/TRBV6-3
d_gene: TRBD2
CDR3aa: CASNPGTSGRNEQFF
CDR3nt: TGTGCCAGCAACCCCGGGACTAGCGGTCGGAATGAGCAGTTCTTC

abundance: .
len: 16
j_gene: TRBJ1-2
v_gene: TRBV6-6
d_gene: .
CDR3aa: CASSYSRDTENYGYTF
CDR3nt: TGTGCCAGCAGTTACTCGAGGGACACCGAGAACTATGGCTACACCTTC

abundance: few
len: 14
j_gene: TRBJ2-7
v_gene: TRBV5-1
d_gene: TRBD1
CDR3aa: CASNPGTGTYEQYF
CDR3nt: TGCGCCAGCAACCCCGGGACAGGGACCTACGAGCAGTACTTC

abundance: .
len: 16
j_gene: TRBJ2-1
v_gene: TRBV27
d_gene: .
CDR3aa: CASSVGQLGMGNEQFF
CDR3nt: TGTGCCAGCAGTGTAGGACAGCTCGGAATGGGGAATGAGCAGTTCTTC

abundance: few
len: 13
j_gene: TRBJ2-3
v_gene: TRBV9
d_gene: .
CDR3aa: CASSARSTDTQYF
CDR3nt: TGTGCCAGCAGCGCGAGATCCACAGATACGCAGTATTTT

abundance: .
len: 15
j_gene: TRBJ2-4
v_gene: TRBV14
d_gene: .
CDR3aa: CASSLQTGPKNIQYF
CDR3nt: TGTGCCAGCAGCCTACAGACCGGCCCTAAAAACATTCAGTACTTC

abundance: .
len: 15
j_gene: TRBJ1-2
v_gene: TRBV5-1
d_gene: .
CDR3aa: CASSLAGDGRYGYTF
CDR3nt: TGCGCCAGCAGCTTGGCCGGGGACGGACGCTATGGCTACACCTTC

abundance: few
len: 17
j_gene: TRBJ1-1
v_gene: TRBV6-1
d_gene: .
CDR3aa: CASSHGPTAAGNTEAFF
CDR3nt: TGTGCCAGCAGCCACGGTCCCACAGCTGCGGGGAACACTGAAGCTTTCTTT

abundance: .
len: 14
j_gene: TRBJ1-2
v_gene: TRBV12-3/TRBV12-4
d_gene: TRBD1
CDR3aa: CASSLTGRADGYTF
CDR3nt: TGTGCCAGCAGTTTGACAGGGCGCGCGGATGGCTACACCTTC

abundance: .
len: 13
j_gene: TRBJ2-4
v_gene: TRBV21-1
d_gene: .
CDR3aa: CASHEVAKNIQYF
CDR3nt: TGTGCCTCCCACGAGGTCGCCAAAAACATTCAGTACTTC

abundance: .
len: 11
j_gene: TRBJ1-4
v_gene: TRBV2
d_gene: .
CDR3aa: CASREHEKLFF
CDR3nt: TGTGCCAGCAGGGAACACGAAAAACTGTTTTTT

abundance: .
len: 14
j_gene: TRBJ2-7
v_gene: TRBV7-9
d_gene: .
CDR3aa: CASSLGTTSYERYF
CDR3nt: TGTGCCAGCAGCTTAGGGACGACCTCCTACGAGCGGTACTTC

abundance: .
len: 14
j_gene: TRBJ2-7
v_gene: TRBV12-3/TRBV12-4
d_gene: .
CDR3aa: CASSVSGPPYEQYF
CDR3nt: TGTGCCAGCAGTGTAAGTGGGCCTCCCTACGAGCAGTACTTC

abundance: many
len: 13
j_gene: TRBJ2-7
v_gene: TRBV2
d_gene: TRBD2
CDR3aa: CASGGLEDDEQYF
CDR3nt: TGTGCCAGCGGGGGACTAGAGGACGACGAGCAGTACTTC

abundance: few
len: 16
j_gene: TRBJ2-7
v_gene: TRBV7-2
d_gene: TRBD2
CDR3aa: CASSLNYVGRAYEQYF
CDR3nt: TGTGCCAGCAGCTTAAATTACGTGGGGAGGGCCTACGAGCAGTACTTC

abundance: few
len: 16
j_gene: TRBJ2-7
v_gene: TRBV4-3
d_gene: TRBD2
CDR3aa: CASSQDRASGSYEQYF
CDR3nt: TGCGCCAGCAGCCAAGACAGGGCTAGCGGGAGCTACGAGCAGTACTTC

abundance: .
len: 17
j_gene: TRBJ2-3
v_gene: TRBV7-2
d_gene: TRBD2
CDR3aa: CASSHRVRGGPTDTQYF
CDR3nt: TGTGCCAGCAGCCACCGAGTGAGGGGAGGGCCCACAGATACGCAGTATTTT

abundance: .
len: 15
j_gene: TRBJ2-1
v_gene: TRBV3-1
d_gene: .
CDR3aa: CASSQAAGSSYEQFF
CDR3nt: TGTGCCAGCAGCCAAGCGGCAGGGAGCTCCTACGAGCAGTTCTTC

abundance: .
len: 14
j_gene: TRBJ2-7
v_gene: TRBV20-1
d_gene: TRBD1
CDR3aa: CSAPRQGGSYEQYF
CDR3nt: TGCAGTGCTCCCAGACAGGGGGGCTCCTACGAGCAGTACTTC

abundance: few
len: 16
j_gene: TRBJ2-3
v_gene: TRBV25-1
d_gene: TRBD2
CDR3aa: CASSPSGGGAADTQYF
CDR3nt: TGTGCCAGCAGTCCCTCCGGCGGGGGGGCTGCAGATACGCAGTATTTT

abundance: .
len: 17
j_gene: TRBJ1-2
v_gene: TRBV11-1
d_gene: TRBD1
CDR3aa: CASSLIPYYTTGDGYTF
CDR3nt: TGTGCCAGCAGCTTAATCCCATACTATACGACAGGGGATGGCTACACCTTC

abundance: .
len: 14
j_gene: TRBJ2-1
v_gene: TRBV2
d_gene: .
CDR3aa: CASTGGVSYNEQFF
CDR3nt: TGTGCCAGCACGGGCGGAGTCTCCTACAATGAGCAGTTCTTC

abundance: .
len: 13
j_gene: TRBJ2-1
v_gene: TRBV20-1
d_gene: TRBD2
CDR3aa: CSGMGRGGNEQFF
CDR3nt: TGCAGTGGAATGGGACGGGGGGGGAATGAGCAGTTCTTC

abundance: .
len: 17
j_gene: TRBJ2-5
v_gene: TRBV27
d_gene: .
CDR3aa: CASSQSSSTHSYNEQYF
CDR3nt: TGTGCCAGCAGCCAATCATCCTCCACCCACTCCTACAATGAGCAGTACTTC

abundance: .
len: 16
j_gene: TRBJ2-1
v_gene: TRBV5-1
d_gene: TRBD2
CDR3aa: CASSPAGTSGFNEQFF
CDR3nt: TGCGCCAGCAGCCCCGCCGGGACTAGCGGGTTCAATGAGCAGTTCTTC

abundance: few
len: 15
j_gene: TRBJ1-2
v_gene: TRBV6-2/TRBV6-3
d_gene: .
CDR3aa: CASSFQTDKGYGYTF
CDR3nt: TGTGCCAGCAGTTTCCAGACGGACAAAGGCTATGGCTACACCTTC

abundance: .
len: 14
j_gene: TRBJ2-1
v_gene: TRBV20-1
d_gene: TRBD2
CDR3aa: CSAPIAGGPHEQFF
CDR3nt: TGCAGTGCTCCTATAGCGGGGGGGCCCCATGAGCAGTTCTTC

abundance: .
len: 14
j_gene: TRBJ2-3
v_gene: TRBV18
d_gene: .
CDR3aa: CASSPSRNTDTQYF
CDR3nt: TGTGCCAGCTCACCGAGCAGGAACACAGATACGCAGTATTTT

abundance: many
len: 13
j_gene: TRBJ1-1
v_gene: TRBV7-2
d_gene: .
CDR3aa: CASSLSENTEAFF
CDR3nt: TGTGCCAGCAGCTTAAGCGAGAACACTGAAGCTTTCTTT

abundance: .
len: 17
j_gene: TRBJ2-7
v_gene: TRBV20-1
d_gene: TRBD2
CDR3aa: CSARGYATSGMSYEQYF
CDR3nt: TGCAGTGCTAGAGGTTATGCGACTAGCGGGATGTCCTACGAGCAGTACTTC

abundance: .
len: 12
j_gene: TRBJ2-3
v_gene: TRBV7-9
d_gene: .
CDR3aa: CASRSGADTQYF
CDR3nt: TGTGCCAGCAGGTCAGGGGCAGATACGCAGTATTTT

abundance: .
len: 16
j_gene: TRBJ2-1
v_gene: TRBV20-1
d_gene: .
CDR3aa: CSARRPGAGIYNEQFF
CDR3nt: TGCAGTGCTAGACGCCCGGGGGCGGGAATCTACAATGAGCAGTTCTTC

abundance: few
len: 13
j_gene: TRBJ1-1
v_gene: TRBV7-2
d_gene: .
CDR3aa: CASSVGQYTEAFF
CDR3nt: TGTGCCAGCAGCGTGGGCCAGTACACTGAAGCTTTCTTT

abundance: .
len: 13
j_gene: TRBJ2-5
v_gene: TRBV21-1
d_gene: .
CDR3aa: CASRGGWGKTQYF
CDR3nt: TGTGCCAGCAGAGGGGGGTGGGGGAAGACCCAGTACTTC

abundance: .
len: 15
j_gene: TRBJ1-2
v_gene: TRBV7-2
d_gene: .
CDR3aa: CASSLGPGELKGYTF
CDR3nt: TGTGCCAGCAGCTTAGGACCGGGGGAATTAAAAGGCTACACCTTC

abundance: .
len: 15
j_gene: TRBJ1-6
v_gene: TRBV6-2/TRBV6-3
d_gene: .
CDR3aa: CASSFSRGLNSPLHF
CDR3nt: TGTGCCAGCAGTTTCTCCCGGGGACTGAATTCACCCCTCCACTTT

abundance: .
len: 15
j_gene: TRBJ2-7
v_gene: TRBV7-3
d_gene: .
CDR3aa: CASSLAGGAYNEQYF
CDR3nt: TGTGCCAGCAGCTTAGCTGGGGGGGCCTACAATGAGCAGTACTTC

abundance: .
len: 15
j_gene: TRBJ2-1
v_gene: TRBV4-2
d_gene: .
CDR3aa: CASSQDLAAYNVQFF
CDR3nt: TGTGCCAGCAGCCAAGATCTGGCGGCCTACAATGTGCAGTTCTTC

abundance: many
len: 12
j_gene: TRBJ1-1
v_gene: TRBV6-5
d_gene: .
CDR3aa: CASTPRGTEAFF
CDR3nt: TGTGCCAGCACCCCGAGAGGGACTGAAGCTTTCTTT

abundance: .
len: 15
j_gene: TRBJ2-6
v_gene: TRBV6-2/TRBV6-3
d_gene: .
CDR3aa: CASRKDNSGANVLTF
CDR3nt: TGTGCCAGCAGAAAGGACAACTCTGGGGCCAACGTCCTGACTTTC

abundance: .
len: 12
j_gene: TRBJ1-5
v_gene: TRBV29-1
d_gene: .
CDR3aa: CSVRDSNQPQHF
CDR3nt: TGCAGCGTTCGGGATAGCAATCAGCCCCAGCATTTT

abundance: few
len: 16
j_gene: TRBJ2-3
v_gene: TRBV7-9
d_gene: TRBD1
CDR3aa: CASSPRTGFSTDTQYF
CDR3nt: TGTGCCAGCAGCCCGCGGACAGGTTTTAGTACAGATACGCAGTATTTT

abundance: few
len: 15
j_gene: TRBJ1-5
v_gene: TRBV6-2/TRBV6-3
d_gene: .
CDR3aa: CASSYSPGGVQPQHF
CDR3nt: TGTGCCAGCAGTTACTCTCCGGGGGGCGTGCAGCCCCAGCATTTT

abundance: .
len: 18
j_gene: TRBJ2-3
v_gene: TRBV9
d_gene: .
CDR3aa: CASSALAPKAGLQDTQYF
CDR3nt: TGTGCCAGCAGCGCCCTCGCACCTAAAGCGGGCCTTCAGGATACGCAGTATTTT